This entry features one T cell receptor beta chain sequence. Its target is unknown. This entry belongs to a study of identical twins. Study results and caveats: Out-of-frame TCR alpha sharing observed in monozygotic twins exceeded model estimates. Carriage of fewer insertions was seen in abundant cord blood beta clonotypes, whereas memory repertoires showed none. Zero-insertion results could be subject to partial confounding by invariant MAIT and iNKT cells. Within beta out-of-frame sequences, the excess sharing observed between twins was weaker.

TCRdb reprocessed the 5' RACE reads with MiXCR, giving one entry per CDR3 protein. In the table there are 1.5 million to 2 million distinct CDR3 sequences, around a third of which are singletons. This CDR3 region has 14 residues. V shed 1 base, J shed 4 bases, and the junction held 1 base outside the gene matches. Germline loops: CDR1 DFQATT, CDR2 SNEGSKA (reference sequence). The clonotype originates from a newborn girl in good health. The chain combines TRBV20-1 with TRBJ1-6, with 7 bases identical to TRBD1. The material sequenced was cord blood. CDR3 in DNA: TGCAGTGCTAGAGGACAGGGTTATAATTCACCCCTCCACTTT. This sequence encodes CSARGQGYNSPLHF.